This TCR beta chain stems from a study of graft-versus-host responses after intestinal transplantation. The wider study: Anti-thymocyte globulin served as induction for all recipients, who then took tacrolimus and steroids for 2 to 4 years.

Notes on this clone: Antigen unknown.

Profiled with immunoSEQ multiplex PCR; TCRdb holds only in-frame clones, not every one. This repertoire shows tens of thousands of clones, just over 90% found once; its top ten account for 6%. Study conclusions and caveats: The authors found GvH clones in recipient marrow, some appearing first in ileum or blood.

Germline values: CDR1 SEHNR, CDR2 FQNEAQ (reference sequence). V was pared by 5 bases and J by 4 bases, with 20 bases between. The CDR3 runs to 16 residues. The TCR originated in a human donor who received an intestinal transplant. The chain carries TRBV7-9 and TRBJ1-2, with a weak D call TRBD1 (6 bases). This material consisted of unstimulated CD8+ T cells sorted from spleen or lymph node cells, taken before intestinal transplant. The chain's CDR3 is CASSHGNADRIYGYTF. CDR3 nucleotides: TGTGCCAGCAGCCACGGAAATGCAGACAGGATCTATGGCTACACCTTC.